The 19 T cell receptor beta chains given below trace back to one sample, sequenced in a study of Ad26.COV2.S vaccination and SARS-CoV-2 variants. TCRdb's copy holds only in-frame clones and misses some; the assay was immunoSEQ multiplex PCR. The repertoire consists of around 320,000 clones, with 86% occurring once and the leading ten covering 1.5% to 2.5%. Treatment specified: some 20 received Ad26.COV2.S at low or high dose, single or two shots; 5 received placebo; per-sample allocation not given. Repertoires come from day 63 after the first vaccine or placebo injection. This specimen was peripheral blood, taken in a trial of Ad26.COV2.S vaccine versus placebo. The receptors stem from a person between 18 and 60 years old who received the Ad26.COV2.S COVID-19 vaccine or a placebo.

To note about this clone: Other DNA sequences of this sample code for an identical CDR3. V gene TRBV2 combines with J gene TRBJ1-4; no definite D call. CDR1 is SNHLY and CDR2 is FYNNEI in the germline V gene. This CDR3 spans 14 amino acids. V was pared by 8 bases and J by 7 bases, with 17 bases between. The CDR3 sequence: CASRDRVGSEKLFF. For the CDR3, the DNA is TGTGCCAGCCGAGACCGTGTTGGGAGTGAAAAACTGTTTTTT.

The rearrangement links TRBV19 to TRBJ2-2; D not certain. There are 16 residues in the CDR3. The germline CDR1 and CDR2 sequences are LNHDA and SQIVND (reference sequence). The V gene lost 5 bases and the J gene lost 5 bases, with 18 bases spanning the gap. CDR3 bases: TGTGCCAGTAGTTCCCCCCCGAGAAGGAGAACCGGGGAGCTGTTTTTT. It translates to CASSSPPRRRTGELFF.

This sequence joins TRBV6-5 and TRBJ2-7; D gene ambiguous. The CDR3 has 16 residues. Germline CDR1 MNHEY, CDR2 SVGAGI. V was clipped by 2 bases and J by 3 bases, with 17 bases between them. Here the CDR3 reads CASSYGSGLVGYEQYF. Here the CDR3 DNA reads TGTGCCAGCAGTTACGGGTCGGGTCTCGTGGGCTACGAGCAGTACTTC.

The chain joins TRBV7-2 to TRBJ2-7; 7 nucleotides align to TRBD1. The CDR3 totals 13 residues. From germline, CDR1 is SGHTA and CDR2 FQGNSA. V shed 1 base, J shed 7 bases, and the junction held 4 bases outside the gene matches. Written as DNA, the CDR3 is TGTGCCAGCAGCTTAGGACAGGGACGAGAGCAGTACTTC. It yields the protein CASSLGQGREQYF.

V usage is TRBV4-1 and J usage is TRBJ1-4; D might be TRBD1 (5 bases). V lost 3 bases and J 4 bases, leaving 9 bases between the germline ends. The CDR3 is 14 amino acids. Germline CDR1 reads MGHRA; CDR2 reads YSYEKL. This CDR3 reads CASSHNRGNEKLFF. The CDR3 DNA follows: TGCGCCAGCAGCCACAATAGGGGTAATGAAAAACTGTTTTTT.

J is TRBJ1-6 and V is TRBV11-2; TRBD1 is a possible D gene (5 bases). CDR3 length: 17 amino acids. Per germline, CDR1 SGHAT and CDR2 FQNNGV. V gave up 1 base and J gave up 5 bases, with 15 bases separating them. CDR3 coding DNA: TGTGCCAGCAGCTTAGTCGGCTTCAGGGTAGATAATTCACCCCTCCACTTT. Translating gives CASSLVGFRVDNSPLHF. Drawing the rest from reference TRBV11-2 and TRBJ1-6, the complete variable domain is EAGVAQSPRYKIIEKRQSVAFWCNPISGHATLYWYQQILGQGPKLLIQFQNNGVVDDSQLPKDRFSAERLKGVDSTLKIQPAKLEDSAVYLCASSLVGFRVDNSPLHFGNGTRLTVT.

This chain links TRBV19 with TRBJ1-2, with 8 bases lining up with TRBD1. Germline loops: CDR1 LNHDA, CDR2 SQIVND (reference sequence). With V trimmed by 4 bases and J by 3 bases, 1 base remained unmatched. This CDR3 spans 13 amino acids. The CDR3 DNA sequence: TGTGCCAGTAGTACGGACAGGGACTATGGCTACACCTTC. This sequence encodes CASSTDRDYGYTF.

This rearrangement joins TRBV9 to TRBJ2-2; 8 bases are shared with TRBD2. This CDR3 has 16 amino acids. V was clipped by 4 bases and J by 5 bases; unmatched bases: 10. Germline V CDR1 and CDR2: SGDLS, YYNGEE. Here the CDR3 reads CASSPRLGTRTGELFF. CDR3 nucleotides: TGTGCCAGCAGCCCCCGGCTGGGGACTAGAACCGGGGAGCTGTTTTTT.

The rearrangement joins TRBV10-2 to TRBJ2-5; D may correspond to TRBD1 or TRBD2 (6 bases each). With 8 bases removed from V and 5 bases from J, the gap between germline ends came to 12 bases. There are 12 residues in the CDR3. Germline-derived CDR1 and CDR2 are WSHSY and SAAADI. CDR3: CASGGGPETQYF. CDR3 sequence (DNA): TGCGCCAGCGGAGGGGGACCGGAGACCCAGTACTTC.

The chain combines TRBV5-1 with TRBJ1-1; the D is unclear. This CDR3 region has 15 residues. Trimming stripped 0 bases from V and 0 bases from J, with 9 bases between. Germline V gives CDR1 SGHRS, CDR2 YFSETQ. Here the CDR3 DNA reads TGCGCCAGCAGCTTGGAGCGGCAACTGAACACTGAAGCTTTCTTT. This gives the protein CASSLERQLNTEAFF. The variable domain in full, with the rest retrieved from reference TRBV5-1 and TRBJ1-1, is KAGVTQTPRYLIKTRGQQVTLSCSPISGHRSVSWYQQTPGQGLQFLFEYFSETQRNKGNFPGRFSGRQFSNSRSEMNVSTLELGDSALYLCASSLERQLNTEAFFGQGTRLTVV.

The CDR3 reads CASSPGSDTQYF. The CDR3 DNA is TGTGCCAGCTCCCCGGGGTCAGATACGCAGTATTTT. The chain links TRBV18 to TRBJ2-3, with a tentative D call TRBD2 (5 bases). The CDR3 extends over 12 amino acids. Germline V gives CDR1 KGHSH, CDR2 LQKENI. Trimming removed 6 bases from V and 4 bases from J, with 8 bases in between. The variable domain in full, with the rest retrieved from reference TRBV18 and TRBJ2-3, is NAGVMQNPRHLVRRRGQEARLRCSPMKGHSHVYWYRQLPEEGLKFMVYLQKENIIDESGMPKERFSAEFPKEGPSILRIQQVVRGDSAAYFCASSPGSDTQYFGPGTRLTVL.

The chain joins TRBV7-2 to TRBJ1-1; D not resolved. Trimming shortened V by 2 bases and J by 3 bases, and 7 bases separated the two germline ends. This CDR3 has 13 amino acids. Germline assignment: CDR1 SGHTA and CDR2 FQGNSA. CDR3 DNA: TGTGCCAGCAGCTTAACGGTTTACACTGAAGCTTTCTTT. Protein sequence: CASSLTVYTEAFF.

The chain employs TRBV25-1 and TRBJ2-5, with 9 nucleotides matching TRBD2. CDR1 is MGHDK, CDR2 SYGVNS, per germline. Losses at the gene ends were 1 base for V and 5 bases for J; bases not matched to a gene: 8. The CDR3 extends over 16 amino acids. The CDR3 protein is CASSELKRGVGETQYF. The CDR3 region has the DNA TGTGCCAGCAGTGAATTAAAGCGGGGGGTGGGTGAGACCCAGTACTTC.

The chain recombines TRBV5-6 with TRBJ1-3; D is ambiguous. The germline gives CDR1 SGHDT, CDR2 YYEEEE. V was pared by 3 bases and J by 0 bases, with 13 bases between. There are 16 residues in the CDR3. In DNA form, the CDR3 reads TGTGCCAGCAGCTGGAGAGGACTGAGCTCTGGAAACACCATATATTTT. It is translated as CASSWRGLSSGNTIYF.

This chain joins TRBV3-1 (or the pseudogene TRBV3-2) and TRBJ2-5, with 7 bases lining up with TRBD2. CDR3 length: 14 amino acids. V trimming: 5 bases; J trimming: 7 bases; junction bases outside the gene matches: 10. CDR1 is LGHDT and CDR2 is YNNKEL in the germline V gene (reference sequence). The CDR3 here is CASSKTGREGTQYF. The CDR3 DNA sequence: TGTGCCAGCAGCAAAACGGGGAGGGAAGGGACCCAGTACTTC.

This clone was detected once. The gene calls are TRBV30 and TRBJ1-4; 10 positions agree with TRBD1. From germline, CDR1 is GTSNPN and CDR2 SVGIG (reference sequence). Trimming at V came to 2 bases and at J to 12 bases, leaving 12 bases not matched to a gene. The CDR3 is made up of 15 amino acids. CDR3 region: CAWSRSRTGGGELFF. DNA of the CDR3: TGTGCCTGGAGTCGAAGCCGGACAGGGGGAGGAGAACTGTTTTTT. The whole variable domain, filled in from reference TRBV30 and TRBJ1-4, reads SQTIHQWPATLVQPVGSPLSLECTVEGTSNPNLYWYRQAAGRGLQLLFYSVGIGQISSEVPQNLSASRPQDRQFILSSKKLLLSDSGFYLCAWSRSRTGGGELFFGSGTQLSVL.

This chain joins TRBV30 and TRBJ2-5, with 7 positions matching TRBD1. V shed 4 bases, J shed 4 bases, and the junction held 6 bases outside the gene matches. CDR3 size: 13 residues. CDR1 and CDR2 (germline): GTSNPN, SVGIG (reference sequence). The CDR3 loop is CAWTGGTRETQYF. The CDR3 nucleotides are TGTGCCTGGACAGGGGGTACCCGAGAGACCCAGTACTTC.

The chain joins TRBV3-1 (or the pseudogene TRBV3-2) to TRBJ2-6, with D unclear. The CDR3 is 15 residues long. Looked up from germline, CDR1 is LGHDT and CDR2 is YNNKEL (reference sequence). V lost 2 bases and J lost 4, with 9 bases in between. The CDR3 here is CASSQRAAGANVLTF. The CDR3 DNA reads TGTGCCAGCAGCCAAAGGGCAGCCGGGGCCAACGTCCTGACTTTC.

The rearrangement uses TRBV6-5 and TRBJ1-3; D not resolved. This CDR3 has 14 residues. With 6 bases removed from V and 0 bases from J, the gap between germline ends came to 9 bases. Germline CDR1 reads MNHEY; CDR2 reads SVGAGI. CDR3 DNA: TGTGCCAGCAGAAAGACCATCTCTGGAAACACCATATATTTT. The encoded protein is CASRKTISGNTIYF.